Shown below are 27 T cell receptor beta chains from a single sample sequenced in a study of shared clonotypes between healthy human individuals. TCRdb's copy holds only in-frame clones and misses some; the assay was immunoSEQ multiplex PCR. This sample yields around 600,000 clones, of which around 96% are seen a single time; around 0.12% belongs to the top ten. As defined, naive CD8 cells were CD45RO-negative and positively selected for CCR7, with terminally differentiated effector memory CD45RA+ cells excluded. Sequenced input: naive CD8+ T cells sorted from blood. The source of these receptors is a woman in her twenties or thirties in good health.

The chain is built from TRBV27 and TRBJ1-3, with 7 bases aligning to TRBD1. CDR3 length equals 18 residues. V lost 2 bases and J lost 5; bases outside the gene matches: 15. Per germline, CDR1 MNHEY and CDR2 SMNVEV (reference sequence). The CDR3 region is CASSLQPSPTGNRNTIYF. CDR3 DNA: TGTGCCAGCAGTTTACAACCCTCCCCGACAGGGAATAGAAACACCATATATTTT.

The genes are TRBV5-1 and TRBJ2-3; perhaps TRBD1 as D (6 bases). Germline CDR1 reads SGHRS; CDR2 reads YFSETQ. The CDR3 extends over 18 amino acids. V lost 4 bases and J 2 bases, leaving 23 bases between the germline ends. DNA of the CDR3: TGCGCCAGCAGCCACCGAACGACAGGACCCATACTCACAGATACGCAGTATTTT. Amino acids: CASSHRTTGPILTDTQYF. Full variable domain (outside the CDR3, taken from reference TRBV5-1 and TRBJ2-3): KAGVTQTPRYLIKTRGQQVTLSCSPISGHRSVSWYQQTPGQGLQFLFEYFSETQRNKGNFPGRFSGRQFSNSRSEMNVSTLELGDSALYLCASSHRTTGPILTDTQYFGPGTRLTVL.

The gene calls are TRBV27 and TRBJ2-6, with D tentatively TRBD1 (5 bases). This CDR3 region has 17 residues. Germline assignment: CDR1 MNHEY and CDR2 SMNVEV (reference sequence). Trimming cost V 2 bases and J 0 bases, with 11 bases left between them. The CDR3 here is CASSLTQGDSGANVLTF. The CDR3, as DNA: TGTGCCAGCAGTTTAACCCAGGGCGACTCTGGGGCCAACGTCCTGACTTTC.

The gene calls are TRBV27 and TRBJ2-1, with 7 bases identical to TRBD2. CDR3 size: 12 residues. Germline V CDR1 and CDR2: MNHEY, SMNVEV (reference sequence). The trim removed 9 bases at V and 9 bases at J, leaving 8 bases unmatched. Written as DNA, the CDR3 is TGTGCCAGTGCGGGACTAACCACTGAGCAGTTCTTC. Protein: CASAGLTTEQFF.

The rearrangement links TRBV2 to TRBJ2-6, with TRBD1 matching 9 bases. Germline trimming cut 6 bases from V and 3 bases from J; bases unmatched to any gene: 6. The germline V gene has CDR1 SNHLY and CDR2 FYNNEI. The length of the CDR3 is 16 residues. In DNA, the CDR3 is TGTGCCAGCAGGATACAGGGGGCGGGTGGGGCCAACGTCCTGACTTTC. Translated: CASRIQGAGGANVLTF.

This chain links TRBV4-2 with TRBJ2-7, with a possible D match to TRBD2 (6 bases). Germline CDR1 reads LGHNA; CDR2 reads YNFKEQ. The CDR3 totals 15 residues. The V end lost 2 bases, the J end lost 5 bases, and 16 bases lay between the germline ends. The CDR3 protein is CASSQYSTSGNEQYF. In nucleotides, the CDR3 is TGTGCCAGCAGCCAATATTCGACTAGTGGAAACGAGCAGTACTTC.

This chain joins TRBV28 and TRBJ2-3, with D maybe TRBD1 (7 bases). Germline V lookup: CDR1 MDHEN, CDR2 SYDVKM. The CDR3 covers 16 residues. Trimming removed 8 bases at V and 2 bases at J, with 20 bases between. DNA of the CDR3: TGTGCCAGCGGGGGGACAGACAAGAGGCACACAGATACGCAGTATTTT. Its translation: CASGGTDKRHTDTQYF. The whole variable domain, filled in from reference TRBV28 and TRBJ2-3, reads DVKVTQSSRYLVKRTGEKVFLECVQDMDHENMFWYRQDPGLGLRLIYFSYDVKMKEKGDIPEGYSVSREKKERFSLILESASTNQTSMYLCASGGTDKRHTDTQYFGPGTRLTVL.

This chain links TRBV6-5 with TRBJ2-2; no clear D. V was pared by 4 bases and J by 8 bases, with 11 bases between. The CDR3 length is 13 residues. Germline V gene lookup returns CDR1 MNHEY and CDR2 SVGAGI. The CDR3 loop is CASSFGVTGELFF. CDR3 sequence (DNA): TGTGCCAGCAGTTTCGGCGTCACGGGGGAGCTGTTTTTT.

The chain combines TRBV28 with TRBJ1-4; 9 bases match TRBD1. Germline V gene data show CDR1 as MDHEN and CDR2 as SYDVKM. V gave up 3 bases and J gave up 3 bases; unmatched junction bases: 20. The CDR3 is 21 residues long. CDR3 in amino acids: CASSFPSLPGQGKIANEKLFF. CDR3 nucleotide sequence: TGTGCCAGCAGTTTCCCTTCACTTCCGGGACAGGGAAAGATTGCTAATGAAAAACTGTTTTTT.

This clone appeared a few times. The rearrangement uses TRBV27 and TRBJ1-5; possibly TRBD1 for D (6 bases). This CDR3 region has 16 residues. The germline V gene encodes CDR1 MNHEY and CDR2 SMNVEV (reference sequence). V was clipped by 2 bases and J by 6 bases, with 17 bases between them. CDR3 in amino acids: CASSLGGTGRGQPQHF. In nucleotides, the CDR3 is TGTGCCAGCAGTTTAGGGGGAACAGGGAGGGGTCAGCCCCAGCATTTT.

This chain uses TRBV27 with TRBJ1-5, with unresolved D. V lost 8 bases and J lost 4, with 9 bases in between. Germline values: CDR1 MNHEY, CDR2 SMNVEV (reference sequence). This CDR3 has 12 residues. The CDR3 DNA reads TGTGCCAGCGGTAAGGAGAATCAGCCCCAGCATTTT. Translated: CASGKENQPQHF.

The CDR3 DNA reads TGTGCCAGCAACGGCGGCAGGGAATTAGAGACCCAGTACTTC. It encodes CASNGGRELETQYF. The chain is built from TRBV21-1 and TRBJ2-5; the table's D call, TRBD1, was not checked against the DNA. TRBV21-1 is tagged as a pseudogene. The CDR3 runs to 14 residues.

The V and J genes are TRBV4-1 and TRBJ2-2; 9 bases align to TRBD1. J was trimmed by 4 bases and V by 2 bases; bases with no gene match: 8. Looked up from germline, CDR1 is MGHRA and CDR2 is YSYEKL. There are 17 residues in the CDR3. CDR3: CASSQRRTGGFTGELFF. The CDR3 coding sequence is TGCGCCAGCAGCCAAAGGCGAACAGGGGGCTTCACCGGGGAGCTGTTTTTT.

The chain couples TRBV29-1 to TRBJ2-3; D is uncertain. V was trimmed by 3 bases and J by 0 bases, leaving 10 bases between them. The CDR3 is 14 residues long. Germline V gives CDR1 SQVTM, CDR2 ANQGSEA. The CDR3 region is CSVDWVTSTDTQYF. The DNA for the CDR3 is TGCAGCGTTGATTGGGTCACTAGCACAGATACGCAGTATTTT.

As for this clone: Sequence at one end of the junction differs from germline and may be a read error. This chain connects TRBV19 to TRBJ2-3; D not resolved. Germline V gene lookup returns CDR1 LNHDA and CDR2 SQIVND (reference sequence). This CDR3 is 15 amino acids long. The CDR3 DNA sequence: TGTGCCAGTAGTTTAGACGTAGAAGGCACAGATACGCAGTATTTT. Translation: CASSLDVEGTDTQYF.

V gene TRBV19 combines with J gene TRBJ2-3; 10 bases fit TRBD1. Germline loops: CDR1 LNHDA, CDR2 SQIVND (reference sequence). CDR3 length equals 14 residues. V trimming: 6 bases; J trimming: 4 bases; junction bases outside the gene matches: 4. For the CDR3, the DNA is TGTGCCAGTAGGACCGGGACAGGGGCAGATACGCAGTATTTT. Translated, it gives CASRTGTGADTQYF.

The V gene is TRBV7-3, the J gene TRBJ2-6; D unclear. CDR3 length equals 13 residues. Germline CDR1 reads SGHTA; CDR2 reads FQGTGA. The ends were cut back, 3 bases at V and 2 bases at J, with 2 bases in the middle. The chain's CDR3 is CASSFAGANVLTF. The CDR3 DNA is TGTGCCAGCAGCTTCGCTGGGGCCAACGTCCTGACTTTC. Full variable domain (missing parts from reference TRBV7-3 and TRBJ2-6): GAGVSQTPSNKVTEKGKYVELRCDPISGHTALYWYRQSLGQGPEFLIYFQGTGAADDSGLPNDRFFAVRPEGSVSTLKIQRTERGDSAVYLCASSFAGANVLTFGAGSRLTVL.

This chain uses TRBV27 with TRBJ1-1; tentatively, D is TRBD1 (5 bases). This CDR3 has 15 amino acids. V was pared by 3 bases and J by 1 base, with 12 bases between. Germline CDR1 is MNHEY and CDR2 is SMNVEV (reference sequence). CDR3 amino acids: CASSLGETPNTEAFF. In DNA, the CDR3 is TGTGCCAGCAGTTTGGGGGAGACACCGAACACTGAAGCTTTCTTT.

The rearrangement uses TRBV7-9 and TRBJ2-7; D is undetermined. Germline CDR1 is SEHNR and CDR2 is FQNEAQ (reference sequence). The CDR3 loop spans 14 amino acids. V was pared by 5 bases and J by 3 bases, with 14 bases between. CDR3 region: CASSDSLNLYEQYF. Written as DNA, the CDR3 is TGTGCCAGCAGCGACTCGTTAAACCTCTACGAGCAGTACTTC. The full variable domain, rest sourced from reference TRBV7-9 and TRBJ2-7, is DTGVSQNPRHKITKRGQNVTFRCDPISEHNRLYWYRQTLGQGPEFLTYFQNEAQLEKSRLLSDRFSAERPKGSFSTLEIQRTEQGDSAMYLCASSDSLNLYEQYFGPGTRLTVT.

The rearrangement joins TRBV10-2 to TRBJ1-4; a possible D gene is TRBD1 (5 bases). The V end lost 7 bases, the J end lost 8 bases, and 14 bases lay between the germline ends. Germline-derived CDR1 and CDR2 are WSHSY and SAAADI. The CDR3 runs 13 residues. The CDR3 spells CASTPRGGEKLFF. CDR3 coding DNA: TGCGCCAGCACCCCTCGGGGGGGAGAAAAACTGTTTTTT.

This chain uses TRBV5-4 with TRBJ2-7, with 10 bases that match TRBD2. Germline V gives CDR1 SGHNT, CDR2 YYREEE (reference sequence). CDR3 size: 14 residues. With 3 bases clipped from V and 4 bases from J, the junction kept 4 bases outside the gene matches. The CDR3 DNA follows: TGTGCCAGCAGCTCTAGCGGGAGTTTGTACGAGCAGTACTTC. This codes for CASSSSGSLYEQYF.

The sample holds one count of this clone. The chain links TRBV27 to TRBJ1-5; no definite D call. V was shortened by 6 bases and J by 1 base, with 16 bases between the two germline ends. This CDR3 has 16 residues. Per the germline V gene, CDR1 is MNHEY and CDR2 is SMNVEV (reference sequence). The CDR3 sequence is CASSHTPAVSNQPQHF. The CDR3 bases are TGTGCCAGCAGCCATACCCCAGCGGTAAGCAATCAGCCCCAGCATTTT.

The chain is built from TRBV9 and TRBJ2-1; unclear D gene. Germline V gene data show CDR1 as SGDLS and CDR2 as YYNGEE. This CDR3 is 13 amino acids long. V gave up 0 bases and J gave up 10 bases, with 11 bases separating them. CDR3 protein: CASSVEGLVEQFF. CDR3 bases: TGTGCCAGCAGCGTAGAAGGGTTGGTGGAGCAGTTCTTC.

V is TRBV27 and J is TRBJ1-5; D gene ambiguous. The germline V and J ends were trimmed by 6 bases and 6 bases, with 15 bases remaining between them. Germline V gene lookup returns CDR1 MNHEY and CDR2 SMNVEV (reference sequence). There are 14 residues in the CDR3. CDR3 sequence reads: CASSSLGLGQPQHF. CDR3 coding DNA: TGTGCCAGCAGCTCCTTGGGGTTAGGTCAGCCCCAGCATTTT.

The chain employs TRBV10-3 and TRBJ2-1, with D perhaps TRBD1 (6 bases). The CDR3 is 15 residues long. The germline V gene has CDR1 ENHRY and CDR2 SYGVKD. The V gene lost 4 bases and the J gene lost 0 bases, with 10 bases spanning the gap. CDR3 in amino acids: CAISVDSYSYNEQFF. For the CDR3, the DNA is TGTGCCATCAGTGTGGACAGTTACTCCTACAATGAGCAGTTCTTC.

As to this clone: Other DNA sequences from this sample encode an identical CDR3 as well. This chain connects TRBV14 to TRBJ2-1; possible D gene TRBD2, 6 bases. With 3 bases removed from V and 0 bases from J, the gap between germline ends came to 9 bases. Germline-derived CDR1 and CDR2 are SGHDN and FVKESK. The length of the CDR3 is 15 residues. The CDR3 loop is CASSQGRSSYNEQFF. CDR3 coding DNA: TGTGCCAGCAGCCAGGGGAGGAGCTCCTACAATGAGCAGTTCTTC.

This rearrangement joins TRBV19 to TRBJ2-2, with 11 bases lining up with TRBD1. With V trimmed by 4 bases and J by 5 bases, 3 bases remained unmatched. This CDR3 is 15 amino acids long. The germline V gene has CDR1 LNHDA and CDR2 SQIVND (reference sequence). The CDR3 coding sequence is TGTGCCAGTAGTAGAGGGACAGGGGGAACCGGGGAGCTGTTTTTT. Translated: CASSRGTGGTGELFF.